This T cell receptor beta chain was profiled in a study of blood T cells in healthy people across ages. The authors ran a second PCR of roughly 6 to 12 cycles using a sample-barcoded 5' primer and a J-beta primer mix. TCRdb fed the 5' RACE reads into MiXCR, producing one record per CDR3 protein. The table shows under 700,000 distinct CDR3 sequences, with 24% occurring only once. The CDR3 sequence is 17 residues long. From germline, CDR1 is SEHNR and CDR2 FQNEAQ (reference sequence). V shed 1 base, J shed 3 bases, and the junction held 10 bases outside the gene matches. These same data were also listed under a study on T cells of mothers and their children.

V usage is TRBV7-9 and J usage is TRBJ2-5, with TRBD1 matching 8 bases. This clonotype was obtained from a boy aged 10-17 years in good health. Sequencing input: blood. CDR3 protein: CASSLEEGGQEKETQYF. Written as DNA, the CDR3 is TGTGCCAGCAGCTTAGAAGAGGGGGGACAGGAGAAAGAGACCCAGTACTTC. Using reference TRBV7-9 and TRBJ2-5 for the parts outside the CDR3, the full variable domain is DTGVSQNPRHKITKRGQNVTFRCDPISEHNRLYWYRQTLGQGPEFLTYFQNEAQLEKSRLLSDRFSAERPKGSFSTLEIQRTEQGDSAMYLCASSLEEGGQEKETQYFGPGTRLLVL.